These 21 T cell receptor beta chains were all obtained from the same sample, sequenced in a study of blood T cell repertoires in COVID-19. Profiled with immunoSEQ multiplex PCR; TCRdb holds only in-frame clones, not every one. In the table there are about 410,000 clones, less than 95% of which are singletons. What was sequenced was PBMCs or T cells enriched from blood (not recorded which). These receptors came from a man between 18 and 29 years old who had recovered from COVID-19.

The chain is built from TRBV11-2 and TRBJ1-2; D remains unclear. The V end was cut by 2 bases, the J end by 4 bases, with 5 bases between. Germline-derived CDR1 and CDR2 are SGHAT and FQNNGV. CDR3 size: 12 residues. DNA of the CDR3: TGTGCCAGCAGCTTACGTTCCTATGGCTACACCTTC. This sequence encodes CASSLRSYGYTF.

This sequence joins TRBV7-3 and TRBJ2-2; D remains unclear. CDR3 length: 14 residues. CDR1 is SGHTA, CDR2 FQGTGA, per germline. V was trimmed by 5 bases and J by 4 bases, leaving 11 bases between them. This CDR3 reads CASSPSGVTGELFF. CDR3 DNA: TGTGCCAGCAGCCCATCAGGTGTCACCGGGGAGCTGTTTTTT.

The V and J genes are TRBV5-1 and TRBJ1-3; weak D call: TRBD1 (5 bases). This CDR3 comprises 17 residues. The germline CDR1 and CDR2 sequences are SGHRS and YFSETQ. Trimming cost V 0 bases and J 0 bases, with 13 bases left between them. This CDR3 is CASSLGGQEGSGNTIYF. The CDR3 DNA follows: TGCGCCAGCAGCTTGGGGGGCCAGGAAGGCTCTGGAAACACCATATATTTT.

J is TRBJ2-5 and V is TRBV19, with D perhaps matching TRBD2 (7 bases). Trimming stripped 1 base from V and 3 bases from J, with 15 bases between. This CDR3 contains 16 residues. The germline CDR1 and CDR2 sequences are LNHDA and SQIVND (reference sequence). The CDR3 bases are TGTGCCAGTAGTATAGGGGGGGGCAAGGGAGAAGAGACCCAGTACTTC. Translating gives CASSIGGGKGEETQYF.

The chain recombines TRBV19 with TRBJ2-1; TRBD2 matches 11 bases. Unmatched junction bases numbered 6, after V lost 5 bases and J lost 0 bases. Germline assignment: CDR1 LNHDA and CDR2 SQIVND (reference sequence). This CDR3 spans 17 amino acids. The CDR3 is CASSPTSGSDSYNEQFF. CDR3 coding DNA: TGTGCCAGTAGTCCCACTAGCGGGAGTGACTCCTACAATGAGCAGTTCTTC.

This clone was seen repeatedly, ten times or more. The V gene is TRBV15, the J gene TRBJ1-1; 8 nucleotides match TRBD1. The CDR3 runs 15 residues. The germline gives CDR1 LNHNV, CDR2 YYDKDF (reference sequence). V shed 3 bases, J shed 0 bases, and the junction held 3 bases outside the gene matches. The CDR3 sequence: CATSRRDRLNTEAFF. The CDR3 DNA reads TGTGCCACCAGCAGGAGGGACAGGTTGAACACTGAAGCTTTCTTT.

This chain links TRBV19 with TRBJ1-5; the D is unclear. This CDR3 spans 14 amino acids. Germline CDR1 is LNHDA and CDR2 is SQIVND (reference sequence). Trimming shortened V by 2 bases and J by 5 bases, and 10 bases separated the two germline ends. CDR3 coding DNA: TGTGCCAGTAGTATATCAGGATCCCATCAGCCCCAGCATTTT. It codes for CASSISGSHQPQHF.

This chain joins TRBV5-1 and TRBJ1-6; D is unclear. This CDR3 is 13 amino acids long. Germline assignment: CDR1 SGHRS and CDR2 YFSETQ. Trimming shortened V by 6 bases and J by 10 bases, and 14 bases separated the two germline ends. The chain's CDR3 is CASMELTGSPLHF. The DNA for the CDR3 is TGCGCCAGCATGGAGCTAACCGGATCACCCCTCCACTTT.

The chain links TRBV2 to TRBJ1-1; tentatively, D is TRBD1 (6 bases). The CDR3 is 16 residues long. Germline-derived CDR1 and CDR2 are SNHLY and FYNNEI. V dropped 11 bases and J dropped 1 base, with 23 bases sitting between them. CDR3 in DNA: TGTGCCCGGAAGATAGACCTAGGACAGAAGAACACTGAAGCTTTCTTT. Amino acid sequence: CARKIDLGQKNTEAFF. Drawing the rest from reference TRBV2 and TRBJ1-1, the complete variable domain is EPEVTQTPSHQVTQMGQEVILRCVPISNHLYFYWYRQILGQKVEFLVSFYNNEISEKSEIFDDQFSVERPDGSNFTLKIRSTKLEDSAMYFCARKIDLGQKNTEAFFGQGTRLTVV.

The chain employs TRBV10-2 and TRBJ2-7, with TRBD1 matching 9 bases. The CDR3 loop spans 14 amino acids. Germline CDR1 and CDR2: WSHSY and SAAADI. Trimming took 4 bases from V and 4 from J; bases not matched to a gene: 5. The CDR3 here is CASSVGQGPYEQYF. CDR3 bases: TGCGCCAGCAGTGTGGGACAGGGTCCTTACGAGCAGTACTTC.

The chain employs TRBV12-3 or TRBV12-4 and TRBJ1-2, with D maybe TRBD1 (5 bases). V was cut by 1 base and J by 13 bases, with 13 bases left in between. This CDR3 comprises 12 residues. CDR3 nucleotide sequence: TGTGCCAGCAGTTTAGACGGGAGGGGCGCCACCTTC. Its translation is CASSLDGRGATF.

This chain joins TRBV10-3 and TRBJ2-5; weak D call: TRBD1 (6 bases). Trimming removed 3 bases at V and 2 bases at J, with 10 bases between. The CDR3 is 14 amino acids. Germline assignment: CDR1 ENHRY and CDR2 SYGVKD. CDR3 nucleotides: TGTGCCATCAGTGACGGGGACACGCAAGAGACCCAGTACTTC. Residues: CAISDGDTQETQYF.

This chain joins TRBV3-1 (or the pseudogene TRBV3-2) and TRBJ2-5; D perhaps matches TRBD2 (5 bases). Trimming removed 0 bases from V and 4 bases from J, with 15 bases in between. CDR3 size: 16 residues. The germline V gene encodes CDR1 LGHDT and CDR2 YNNKEL (reference sequence). CDR3 region: CASSQDNQGLGETQYF. The CDR3, as DNA: TGTGCCAGCAGCCAAGATAACCAAGGACTCGGAGAGACCCAGTACTTC.

The chain joins TRBV10-3 to TRBJ2-5, with a weak D call TRBD2 (6 bases). The CDR3 consists of 15 residues. Trimming stripped 0 bases from V and 4 bases from J, with 12 bases between. Germline lookup yields CDR1 ENHRY and CDR2 SYGVKD. The CDR3 spells CAISESGLALETQYF. DNA for the CDR3: TGTGCCATCAGTGAGTCAGGCCTAGCGTTAGAGACCCAGTACTTC.

This clone was detected a few times. V usage is TRBV11-1 and J usage is TRBJ1-1; 7 nucleotides align to TRBD1. V dropped 3 bases and J dropped 7; count of bases not matched to a gene: 5. The length of the CDR3 is 13 residues. Germline assignment: CDR1 SGHAT and CDR2 FQDESV (reference sequence). The CDR3 DNA reads TGTGCCAGCAGCTTGTGGACAGGAGGTGAAGCTTTCTTT. It translates to CASSLWTGGEAFF.

This chain connects TRBV11-3 to TRBJ2-5; D might be TRBD2 (6 bases). CDR1 is SGHNT, CDR2 YENEEA, per germline. The CDR3 totals 16 residues. V dropped 1 base and J dropped 5 bases, with 17 bases sitting between them. The CDR3 here is CASSLVGTPKAETQYF. CDR3 nucleotide sequence: TGTGCCAGCAGCTTAGTCGGGACTCCGAAGGCGGAGACCCAGTACTTC.

CDR3 in DNA: TGTGCCAGCAGTTTAGATTACCAACTTCGGCAGTACTTC. Translated: CASSLDYQLRQYF. The gene calls are TRBV28 and TRBJ2-7; no reliable D call. Trimming took off 2 bases at V and 9 bases at J, with 14 bases between the two ends. The CDR3 is made up of 13 amino acids. The germline gives CDR1 MDHEN, CDR2 SYDVKM.

The genes are TRBV28 and TRBJ2-1; possibly TRBD2 for D (6 bases). This CDR3 contains 13 residues. The germline V and J ends were trimmed by 6 bases and 7 bases, with 13 bases remaining between them. The germline CDR1 and CDR2 sequences are MDHEN and SYDVKM. CDR3 in amino acids: CASSLGLMNEQFF. The CDR3, as DNA: TGTGCCAGCAGCCTAGGACTAATGAATGAGCAGTTCTTC.

The chain employs TRBV30 and TRBJ1-6; 10 bases map to TRBD1. Germline trimming cut 7 bases from V and 10 bases from J; bases unmatched to any gene: 7. This CDR3 region has 13 residues. Per the germline V gene, CDR1 is GTSNPN and CDR2 is SVGIG (reference sequence). The CDR3 sequence is CASRDRGRSPLHF. CDR3 in DNA: TGTGCCTCCCGGGACAGGGGAAGATCACCCCTCCACTTT.

The rearrangement uses TRBV7-8 and TRBJ1-1; D is possibly TRBD1 (6 bases). CDR3 length: 12 amino acids. V was cut by 8 bases and J by 11 bases, with 18 bases left in between. Germline-derived CDR1 and CDR2 are SGHVS and FQNEAQ. The CDR3 DNA is TGTGCCAGCGGCCGGGTGGGGGCGCCGGCTTTCTTT. Its protein product is CASGRVGAPAFF.

The CDR3 DNA reads TGTGCCAGCAGTTTAAGACAGGGGAGTGAAGCTTTCTTT. The encoded protein is CASSLRQGSEAFF. This chain links TRBV12-3 or TRBV12-4 with TRBJ1-1, with 8 bases aligning to TRBD1. The CDR3 sequence is 13 residues long. V dropped 2 bases and J dropped 7; count of bases not matched to a gene: 3.